This is a list of T cell receptor beta chains from one sample in a study of CD8 T cells in ankylosing spondylitis. One entry per CDR3 protein results from TCRdb running MiXCR on the 5' RACE reads. The sample has 700,000 to 850,000 distinct CDR3 sequences, 12% seen once; the top ten hold less than 0.65%. Sequencing was done on a sample of blood, either unsorted or a sorted T cell fraction (not recorded which). These receptors all stem from a male donor with ankylosing spondylitis. The CDR3 runs from the conserved cysteine through the conserved F or W. Fields, in order: V gene, clone size, J gene, D gene, CDR3 DNA, CDR3 protein. A D gene is named only where the DNA matches it firmly. Only some rows state a clone size, as once, few, many or a class for expanded clones.

v_call: TRBV29-1; clone_size: many; j_call: TRBJ1-1; d_call: -; cdr3_nt: TGCAGCGCCGCCCAAGGGACAAACACTGAAGCTTTCTTT; cdr3_aa: CSAAQGTNTEAFF
v_call: TRBV18; clone_size: -; j_call: TRBJ2-1; d_call: -; cdr3_nt: TGTGCCAGCTCATCGTCACAGGGAGTTTCCTACAATGAGCAGTTCTTC; cdr3_aa: CASSSSQGVSYNEQFF
v_call: TRBV4-2; clone_size: few; j_call: TRBJ2-3; d_call: TRBD2; cdr3_nt: TGTGCCAGCAGCCCCGGGACTAGCAGTTTAACAGATACGCAGTATTTT; cdr3_aa: CASSPGTSSLTDTQYF
v_call: TRBV24-1; clone_size: few; j_call: TRBJ1-4; d_call: -; cdr3_nt: TGTGCCACCAGTGAAGGTGGAAGGAATGAAAAACTGTTTTTT; cdr3_aa: CATSEGGRNEKLFF
v_call: TRBV7-2; clone_size: many; j_call: TRBJ2-2; d_call: -; cdr3_nt: TGTGCCAGCAGCTTATGGGGTAGCGAAGCTTTT; cdr3_aa: CASSLWGSEAF
v_call: TRBV20-1; clone_size: -; j_call: TRBJ1-4; d_call: -; cdr3_nt: TGCAGTGCGCTCCGCCGAAGTAATGAAAAACTGTTTTTT; cdr3_aa: CSALRRSNEKLFF
v_call: TRBV20-1; clone_size: -; j_call: TRBJ1-6; d_call: -; cdr3_nt: TGCAGTGCTAAACGAGGTACCGGGACTCACCACTTT; cdr3_aa: CSAKRGTGTHHF
v_call: TRBV7-2; clone_size: many; j_call: TRBJ2-7; d_call: -; cdr3_nt: TGTGCCAGCAGCCCACTGACTAGTGGAAGCTCCTACGAGCAGTACTTC; cdr3_aa: CASSPLTSGSSYEQYF
v_call: TRBV5-1; clone_size: few; j_call: TRBJ1-5; d_call: -; cdr3_nt: TGCGCCAGCAGCCCGGGGGACGGCGATCAGCCCCAGCATTTT; cdr3_aa: CASSPGDGDQPQHF
v_call: TRBV5-6; clone_size: -; j_call: TRBJ2-3; d_call: TRBD2; cdr3_nt: TGTGCCAGCAGCGTGGGGACTAGCTTAAGGACAGATACGCAGTATTTT; cdr3_aa: CASSVGTSLRTDTQYF
v_call: TRBV4-3; clone_size: few; j_call: TRBJ1-4; d_call: -; cdr3_nt: TGCGCCAGCAGCCGTGATGAGGTGTCTAATGAAAAACTGTTTTTT; cdr3_aa: CASSRDEVSNEKLFF
v_call: TRBV9; clone_size: -; j_call: TRBJ1-1; d_call: -; cdr3_nt: TGTGCCAGCAGCGTAGTCCCAGGAGAGAACACTGAAGCTTTCTTT; cdr3_aa: CASSVVPGENTEAFF
v_call: TRBV9; clone_size: few; j_call: TRBJ2-6; d_call: TRBD1; cdr3_nt: TGTGCCAGCAGCTTAGGGACAGGAGGAAGCTCTGGGGCCAACGTCCTGACTTTC; cdr3_aa: CASSLGTGGSSGANVLTF
v_call: TRBV6-2/TRBV6-3; clone_size: -; j_call: TRBJ2-1; d_call: TRBD1; cdr3_nt: TGTGCCAGCAGCCCTCCCGGACGGACAGGGTCGAGGAGTGAGCAGTTCTTC; cdr3_aa: CASSPPGRTGSRSEQFF
v_call: TRBV6-2/TRBV6-3; clone_size: many; j_call: TRBJ1-5; d_call: -; cdr3_nt: TGTGCCAGCAGCAAAACATGGAGCAATCAGCCCCAGCATTTT; cdr3_aa: CASSKTWSNQPQHF
v_call: TRBV6-5; clone_size: few; j_call: TRBJ2-5; d_call: -; cdr3_nt: TGTGCCAGCAGTTACTCGAAGTACGGTTTCCAAGAGACCCAGTACTTC; cdr3_aa: CASSYSKYGFQETQYF
v_call: TRBV10-3; clone_size: -; j_call: TRBJ2-1; d_call: TRBD1; cdr3_nt: TGTGCCACCAAGAGGACAGGGTCCGACAATGAGCAGTTCTTC; cdr3_aa: CATKRTGSDNEQFF
v_call: TRBV7-2; clone_size: few; j_call: TRBJ2-3; d_call: -; cdr3_nt: TGTGCCAGCAGCTTGGGCTCGTTGGGCACAGATACGCAGTATTTT; cdr3_aa: CASSLGSLGTDTQYF
v_call: TRBV20-1; clone_size: -; j_call: TRBJ2-5; d_call: TRBD1; cdr3_nt: TGCAGTGCAATGGACAGGGGAGAGACCCAGTACTTC; cdr3_aa: CSAMDRGETQYF
v_call: TRBV7-6; clone_size: -; j_call: TRBJ1-1; d_call: -; cdr3_nt: TGTGCCAGCAGCTTAATTTCGGGGAGGAGTACTGAAGCTTTCTTT; cdr3_aa: CASSLISGRSTEAFF
v_call: TRBV30; clone_size: -; j_call: TRBJ2-7; d_call: TRBD1; cdr3_nt: TGTGCCTGGAGTGCCGGACAGGGGTGGTACGAGCAGTACTTC; cdr3_aa: CAWSAGQGWYEQYF
v_call: TRBV7-9; clone_size: many; j_call: TRBJ1-1; d_call: -; cdr3_nt: TGTGCCAGCAGCTTAAGAGACACGAACACTGAAGCTTTCTTT; cdr3_aa: CASSLRDTNTEAFF
v_call: TRBV6-1; clone_size: -; j_call: TRBJ2-1; d_call: -; cdr3_nt: TGTGCCAGCACCGCCGGGTCTAGCTCCTACAATGAGCAGTTCTTC; cdr3_aa: CASTAGSSSYNEQFF
v_call: TRBV28; clone_size: few; j_call: TRBJ1-5; d_call: TRBD1; cdr3_nt: TGTGCCAGCAGGTGGGGACAGTATAGCAATCAGCCCCAGCATTTT; cdr3_aa: CASRWGQYSNQPQHF
v_call: TRBV4-3; clone_size: few; j_call: TRBJ2-1; d_call: -; cdr3_nt: TGCGCCAGCAGCCAGCCGCGTACGAAGGAGCAGTTCTTC; cdr3_aa: CASSQPRTKEQFF
v_call: TRBV20-1; clone_size: few; j_call: TRBJ1-2; d_call: -; cdr3_nt: TGCAGTGCTAGTAATTTTAGGGGCTTTGGCTACACCTTC; cdr3_aa: CSASNFRGFGYTF
v_call: TRBV7-7; clone_size: many; j_call: TRBJ2-2; d_call: -; cdr3_nt: TGTGCTAGCAGCGTGACCACAGGGAACACCGGGGAGCTGTTTTTT; cdr3_aa: CASSVTTGNTGELFF
v_call: TRBV7-2; clone_size: -; j_call: TRBJ2-5; d_call: TRBD2; cdr3_nt: TGTGCCAGCAGCTTAGGTCCTAGCGGGAGGCAGACCCAGTACTTC; cdr3_aa: CASSLGPSGRQTQYF
v_call: TRBV18; clone_size: many; j_call: TRBJ1-1; d_call: -; cdr3_nt: TGTGCCACCTCGAGGAGGGTCGAAGCTTTCTTT; cdr3_aa: CATSRRVEAFF
v_call: TRBV7-2; clone_size: few; j_call: TRBJ1-1; d_call: -; cdr3_nt: TGTGCCAGCAGCATCTCCCCCGGGACTTACACTGAAGCTTTCTTT; cdr3_aa: CASSISPGTYTEAFF
v_call: TRBV20-1; clone_size: few; j_call: TRBJ2-5; d_call: -; cdr3_nt: TGCAGTGCCGGAGGTAGGACTCAAGAGACCCAGTACTTC; cdr3_aa: CSAGGRTQETQYF
v_call: TRBV20-1; clone_size: -; j_call: TRBJ2-7; d_call: -; cdr3_nt: TGCAGTGCTACGGGACCTTTAGCGTCAGTCTACGAGCAGTACTTC; cdr3_aa: CSATGPLASVYEQYF
v_call: TRBV20-1; clone_size: -; j_call: TRBJ2-2; d_call: -; cdr3_nt: TGCAGTGCTAGGGGACCGACTCGAGGCACCGGGGAGCTGTTTTTT; cdr3_aa: CSARGPTRGTGELFF
v_call: TRBV19; clone_size: -; j_call: TRBJ2-1; d_call: -; cdr3_nt: TGTGCCAGTACGACCCAGGTTTACAATGAGCAGTTCTTC; cdr3_aa: CASTTQVYNEQFF
v_call: TRBV7-9; clone_size: -; j_call: TRBJ2-5; d_call: TRBD2; cdr3_nt: TGTGCCAGCAGGGTTAGCGGGAGGGCCCGGAAAGAGACCCAGTACTTC; cdr3_aa: CASRVSGRARKETQYF
v_call: TRBV30; clone_size: few; j_call: TRBJ1-5; d_call: -; cdr3_nt: TGTGCCTGGAGTGTTGGGGGGCCGGAGAATCAGCCCCAGCATTTT; cdr3_aa: CAWSVGGPENQPQHF
v_call: TRBV28; clone_size: few; j_call: TRBJ2-1; d_call: -; cdr3_nt: TGTGCCAGCAGAGCAAGACGGGTTTTAATTGTGTCCGTCAACAATGAGCAGTTCTTC; cdr3_aa: CASRARRVLIVSVNNEQFF
v_call: TRBV5-6; clone_size: -; j_call: TRBJ2-3; d_call: -; cdr3_nt: TGTGCCAGCAGCTTGGCCCGGAAGCTTAGCACAGATACGCAGTATTTT; cdr3_aa: CASSLARKLSTDTQYF
v_call: TRBV20-1; clone_size: -; j_call: TRBJ1-1; d_call: -; cdr3_nt: TGCAGTGCCGACACTGAAGCTTTCTTT; cdr3_aa: CSADTEAFF
v_call: TRBV19; clone_size: -; j_call: TRBJ1-2; d_call: -; cdr3_nt: TGTGCCACCCAGGGGCAGCTGAACTATGGCTACACCTTC; cdr3_aa: CATQGQLNYGYTF
v_call: TRBV5-1; clone_size: few; j_call: TRBJ2-1; d_call: -; cdr3_nt: TGCGCCAGCAGCATAACTGCTAACTCCTACAATGAGCAGTTCTTC; cdr3_aa: CASSITANSYNEQFF